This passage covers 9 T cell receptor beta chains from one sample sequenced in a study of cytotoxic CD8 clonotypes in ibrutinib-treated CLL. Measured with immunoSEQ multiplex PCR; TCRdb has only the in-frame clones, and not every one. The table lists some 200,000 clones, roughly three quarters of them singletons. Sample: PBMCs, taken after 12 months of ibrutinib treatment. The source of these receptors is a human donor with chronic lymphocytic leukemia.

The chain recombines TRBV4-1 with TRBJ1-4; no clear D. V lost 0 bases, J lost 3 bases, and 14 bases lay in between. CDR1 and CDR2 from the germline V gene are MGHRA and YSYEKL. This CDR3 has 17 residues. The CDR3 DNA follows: TGCGCCAGCAGCCAAGACGGGGTAGAGAGGGCTAATGAAAAACTGTTTTTT. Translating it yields CASSQDGVERANEKLFF.

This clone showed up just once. The CDR3 sequence is CASSARGSDEKLFF. The CDR3 DNA follows: TGCGCCAGCAGCGCGAGGGGGAGTGATGAAAAACTGTTTTTT. This chain connects TRBV5-1 to TRBJ1-4; D may be TRBD1 (6 bases). In germline, CDR1 is SGHRS, CDR2 YFSETQ. The CDR3 contains 14 residues. V was shortened by 4 bases and J by 6 bases, with 13 bases between the two germline ends.

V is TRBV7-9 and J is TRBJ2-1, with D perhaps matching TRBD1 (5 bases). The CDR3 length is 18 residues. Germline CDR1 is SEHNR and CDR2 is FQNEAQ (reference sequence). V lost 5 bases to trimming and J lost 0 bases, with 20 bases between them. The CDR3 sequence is CASSQGSGSYSSYNEQFF. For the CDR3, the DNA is TGTGCCAGCAGCCAAGGTTCAGGGTCCTACAGCTCCTACAATGAGCAGTTCTTC.

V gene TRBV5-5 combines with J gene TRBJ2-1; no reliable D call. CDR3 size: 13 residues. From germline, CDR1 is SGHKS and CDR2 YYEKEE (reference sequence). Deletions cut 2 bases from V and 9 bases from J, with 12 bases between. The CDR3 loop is CASSLAPTVEQFF. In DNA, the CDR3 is TGTGCCAGCAGCTTAGCCCCAACGGTTGAGCAGTTCTTC. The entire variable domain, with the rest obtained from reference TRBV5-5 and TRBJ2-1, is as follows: DAGVTQSPTHLIKTRGQQVTLRCSPISGHKSVSWYQQVLGQGPQFIFQYYEKEERGRGNFPDRFSARQFPNYSSELNVNALLLGDSALYLCASSLAPTVEQFFGPGTRLTVL.

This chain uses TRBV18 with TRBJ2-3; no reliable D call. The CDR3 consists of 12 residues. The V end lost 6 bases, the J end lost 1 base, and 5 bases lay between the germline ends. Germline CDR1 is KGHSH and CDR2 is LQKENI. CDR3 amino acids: CASSDGTDTQYF. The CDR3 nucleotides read TGTGCCAGCTCGGACGGCACAGATACGCAGTATTTT.

The CDR3 sequence: CASSLRGANEQFF. Here the CDR3 DNA reads TGTGCCAGCAGCTTGCGGGGCGCTAATGAGCAGTTCTTC. The chain uses TRBV5-4 and TRBJ2-1; D possibly matches TRBD1 or TRBD2 (5 bases each). The CDR3 length is 13 residues. Per the germline V gene, CDR1 is SGHNT and CDR2 is YYREEE (reference sequence). V was pared by 1 base and J by 7 bases, with 9 bases between.

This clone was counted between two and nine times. The CDR3 loop is CASVLGHLNTGELFF. CDR3 nucleotides: TGTGCCAGCGTGTTAGGGCACCTCAACACCGGGGAGCTGTTTTTT. The chain has TRBV6-1 and TRBJ2-2, with no clear D. The germline gives CDR1 MNHNS, CDR2 SASEGT. CDR3 length: 15 residues. V was cut by 8 bases and J by 2 bases, with 15 bases left in between.

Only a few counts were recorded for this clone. CDR3 in amino acids: CASSLSYPQETQYF. CDR3 DNA: TGTGCCAGCAGCTTATCCTACCCCCAAGAGACCCAGTACTTC. The chain couples TRBV7-8 to TRBJ2-5; no firm D call. The CDR3 contains 14 residues. The V and J ends lost 2 bases and 1 base respectively, with 8 bases between them. Germline CDR1 and CDR2: SGHVS and FQNEAQ.

The CDR3 region has the DNA TGCAGTGCTATGCAAGGAGGCTACACCTTC. This gives the protein CSAMQGGYTF. V gene TRBV20-1 combines with J gene TRBJ1-2; D remains ambiguous. Trimming left V 4 bases short and J 8 bases short, with 8 bases between. Germline-derived CDR1 and CDR2 are DFQATT and SNEGSKA (reference sequence). This CDR3 region has 10 residues.